This T cell receptor (beta chain) was observed in a study of siplizumab effects on memory and regulatory T cells. Using immunoSEQ multiplex PCR, the repertoire was profiled, and TCRdb retains in-frame clones only, with some absent. The sample lists 100,000 to 110,000 clones; more than 85% were seen once. Germline CDR1 is SGHTA and CDR2 is FQGNSA. With V trimmed by 5 bases and J by 6 bases, 12 bases remained unmatched. The CDR3 extends over 15 amino acids. About this clone itself: As yet, its antigen is unknown.

Study-wide points: Controls had about 29% Treg-derived mappable alloreactive CD4+ clones on average, versus approximately 69% with siplizumab. Suppressive function of proliferating Tregs from siplizumab cultures was not confirmed. It seemed that naive T cells were more diverse than memory cells and were major contributors to the alloresponse. Most proliferating CD4+ or CD8+ clones, roughly 75-97%, had no naive or memory assignment.

This sequence originates from a human donor in good health. Sequences were obtained from CD4+ T cells sorted from blood. This chain uses TRBV7-2 with TRBJ1-2, with 7 bases that match TRBD1. The CDR3 here is CASSQGVTRRDGYTF. CDR3 sequence (DNA): TGTGCCAGCAGCCAGGGGGTAACTAGGAGGGATGGCTACACCTTC.